Below, 12 T cell receptor beta chains from the same sample are listed, as sequenced in a study of T cell repertoires in cytomegalovirus infection. TCRdb reprocessed the reads with MiXCR, giving one entry per CDR3 protein. The table has roughly 860,000 distinct CDR3 sequences, 32% seen once. Their antigens are not known. This specimen was cultured CD8+ T cells from PBMCs, taken from culture after CMV antigen stimulation. These receptors originate from a human donor in good health (CMV status not recorded). Some clones in this sample may be carry-over from other donors' samples.

The chain links TRBV5-1 to TRBJ1-1, with 10 bases that match TRBD1. This CDR3 is 14 amino acids long. J was trimmed by 7 bases and V by 4 bases; bases with no gene match: 7. Germline CDR1 and CDR2: SGHRS and YFSETQ. This chain's CDR3 is CASSLGQGLFEAFF. In nucleotides, the CDR3 is TGCGCCAGCAGCCTGGGACAGGGGTTATTTGAAGCTTTCTTT.

The chain joins TRBV10-3 to TRBJ2-1; D possibly matches TRBD1 or TRBD2 (5 bases each). The CDR3 contains 18 residues. V lost 2 bases and J lost 0, with 17 bases in between. In germline, CDR1 is ENHRY, CDR2 SYGVKD. CDR3 residues: CAISEPGRAGSSYNEQFF. CDR3 bases: TGTGCCATCAGTGAGCCCGGTAGGGCAGGGAGCTCCTACAATGAGCAGTTCTTC.

This clonotype has only one observation. The genes are TRBV10-3 and TRBJ2-1, with 11 bases identical to TRBD2. Unmatched junction bases numbered 13, after V lost 8 bases and J lost 10 bases. CDR1 is ENHRY, CDR2 SYGVKD, per germline. This CDR3 has 15 amino acids. The CDR3 DNA sequence: TGTGCCATCCGAGTTGTAGCGGGGGGGCGGATAGAGCAGTTCTTC. This translates into CAIRVVAGGRIEQFF.

The rearrangement uses TRBV11-2 and TRBJ1-1, with D possibly matching TRBD1 (6 bases). Per the germline V gene, CDR1 is SGHAT and CDR2 is FQNNGV. The ends were cut back, 8 bases at V and 2 bases at J, with 15 bases in the middle. This CDR3 has 14 residues. The CDR3 nucleotides read TGTGCCAGCTTCTGGGGGACATCTAACACTGAAGCTTTCTTT. This codes for CASFWGTSNTEAFF.

CDR3 coding DNA: TGTGCCAGCAGCTTAGATCAACAGCCCCAGCATTTT. This codes for CASSLDQQPQHF. V usage is TRBV11-3 and J usage is TRBJ1-5; D ambiguous. The CDR3 is 12 amino acids. Trimming removed 0 bases from V and 7 bases from J, with 4 bases in between. CDR1 and CDR2 (germline): SGHNT, YENEEA. Drawing the rest from reference TRBV11-3 and TRBJ1-5, the complete variable domain is EAGVVQSPRYKIIEKKQPVAFWCNPISGHNTLYWYLQNLGQGPELLIRYENEEAVDDSQLPKDRFSAERLKGVDSTLKIQPAELGDSAVYLCASSLDQQPQHFGDGTRLSIL.

This chain connects TRBV4-3 to TRBJ2-3, with a weak D call TRBD2 (6 bases). Trimming left V 1 base short and J 3 bases short, with 11 bases between. CDR3 length: 15 amino acids. The germline gives CDR1 LGHNA, CDR2 YSLEER. The CDR3 DNA sequence: TGCGCCAGCAGCCAAGGTAGCGGAGATACAGATACGCAGTATTTT. Translating it yields CASSQGSGDTDTQYF.

This clonotype occurred a few times. The rearrangement joins TRBV24-1 to TRBJ2-1, with 7 bases identical to TRBD1. Germline V gene lookup returns CDR1 KGHDR and CDR2 SFDVKD. This CDR3 has 13 residues. J was trimmed by 8 bases and V by 3 bases; bases with no gene match: 3. The DNA for the CDR3 is TGTGCCACCAGTGATGACAGGGTCTATGAGCAGTTCTTC. Its protein is CATSDDRVYEQFF.

A few counts support this clonotype. The chain has TRBV5-1 and TRBJ2-3; the D gene could be TRBD1 or TRBD2 (5 bases each). V was shortened by 0 bases and J by 1 base, with 12 bases between the two germline ends. CDR1 is SGHRS, CDR2 YFSETQ, per germline. This CDR3 has 16 residues. The CDR3 DNA sequence: TGCGCCAGCAGCTTGGCCGTAACGGGGCGCACAGATACGCAGTATTTT. It specifies CASSLAVTGRTDTQYF.

The sample holds many counts of this clonotype. This may come from a read error, since a much larger clone is one base off. This rearrangement joins TRBV6-1 to TRBJ2-3; TRBD2 aligns across 9 bases. Germline trimming cut 2 bases from V and 1 base from J; bases unmatched to any gene: 1. Germline CDR1 and CDR2: MNHNS and SASEGT. This CDR3 comprises 15 residues. CDR3: CASSEIAGGTDTQYF. CDR3 nucleotides: TGTGCCAGCAGTGAAATAGCGGGGGGCACAGATACGCAGTATTTT.

This clonotype showed up just once. The rearrangement links TRBV9 to TRBJ1-1; 7 bases align to TRBD1. Trimming took 3 bases from V and 0 from J; bases not matched to a gene: 5. CDR3 size: 15 residues. Germline CDR1 reads SGDLS; CDR2 reads YYNGEE. CDR3 nucleotide sequence: TGTGCCAGCAGCGAGTCAGGGGGGGTGAACACTGAAGCTTTCTTT. As protein: CASSESGGVNTEAFF.

This clonotype turned up a few times. This chain links TRBV20-1 with TRBJ2-1, with D possibly being TRBD2 (6 bases). Trimming removed 0 bases from V and 0 bases from J, with 12 bases in between. CDR1 and CDR2 from the germline V gene are DFQATT and SNEGSKA (reference sequence). The CDR3 is 16 residues long. The CDR3, as DNA: TGCAGTGCTAGAGATCTGGCGGGGAGCTCCTACAATGAGCAGTTCTTC. Translation: CSARDLAGSSYNEQFF.

The chain combines TRBV5-8 with TRBJ2-2; D remains ambiguous. Per germline, CDR1 SGHTS and CDR2 YDEGEE. The germline V and J ends were trimmed by 2 bases and 6 bases, with 14 bases remaining between them. The CDR3 extends over 15 amino acids. The CDR3 DNA sequence: TGTGCCAGCAGCTTCGGTAGACAATTTGCCGGGGAGCTGTTTTTT. It codes for CASSFGRQFAGELFF.